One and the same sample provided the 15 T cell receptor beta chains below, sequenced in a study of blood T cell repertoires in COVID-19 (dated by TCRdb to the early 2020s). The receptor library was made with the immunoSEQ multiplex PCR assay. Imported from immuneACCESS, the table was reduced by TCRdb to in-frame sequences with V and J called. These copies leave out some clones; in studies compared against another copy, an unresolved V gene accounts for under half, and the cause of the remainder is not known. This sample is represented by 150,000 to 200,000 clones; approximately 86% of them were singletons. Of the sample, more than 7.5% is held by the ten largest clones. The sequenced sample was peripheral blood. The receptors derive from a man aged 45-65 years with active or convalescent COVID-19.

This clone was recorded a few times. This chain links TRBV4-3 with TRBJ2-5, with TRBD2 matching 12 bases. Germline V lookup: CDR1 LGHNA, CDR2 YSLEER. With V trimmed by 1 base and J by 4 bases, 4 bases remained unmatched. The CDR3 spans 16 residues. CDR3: CASSQGSSGGGETQYF. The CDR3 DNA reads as TGCGCCAGCAGCCAAGGTTCTAGCGGGGGGGGAGAGACCCAGTACTTC.

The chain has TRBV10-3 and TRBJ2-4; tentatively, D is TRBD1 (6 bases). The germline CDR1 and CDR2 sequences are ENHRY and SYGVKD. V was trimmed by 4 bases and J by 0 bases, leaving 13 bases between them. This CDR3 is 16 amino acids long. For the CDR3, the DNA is TGTGCCATCAGTGCCTCACAGGGAATAGCCAAAAACATTCAGTACTTC. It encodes CAISASQGIAKNIQYF.

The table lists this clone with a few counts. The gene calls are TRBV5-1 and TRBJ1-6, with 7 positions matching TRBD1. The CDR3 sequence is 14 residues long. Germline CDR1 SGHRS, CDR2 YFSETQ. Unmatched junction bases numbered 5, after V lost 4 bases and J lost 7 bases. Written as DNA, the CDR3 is TGCGCCAGCAGCCCCCTGACAGGGAATTCACCCCTCCACTTT. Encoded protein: CASSPLTGNSPLHF.

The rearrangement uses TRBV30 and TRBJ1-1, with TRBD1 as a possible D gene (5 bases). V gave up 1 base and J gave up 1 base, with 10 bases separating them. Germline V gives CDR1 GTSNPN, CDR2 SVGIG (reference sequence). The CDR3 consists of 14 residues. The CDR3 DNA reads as TGTGCCTGGAGTGGTAAGGGGCCGAACACTGAAGCTTTCTTT. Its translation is CAWSGKGPNTEAFF.

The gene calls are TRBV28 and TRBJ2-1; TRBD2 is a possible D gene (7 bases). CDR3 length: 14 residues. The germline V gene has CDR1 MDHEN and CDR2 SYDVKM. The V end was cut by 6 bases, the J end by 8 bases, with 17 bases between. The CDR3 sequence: CASRVRGGRDEQFF. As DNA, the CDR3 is TGTGCCAGCAGGGTAAGGGGGGGTAGGGATGAGCAGTTCTTC.

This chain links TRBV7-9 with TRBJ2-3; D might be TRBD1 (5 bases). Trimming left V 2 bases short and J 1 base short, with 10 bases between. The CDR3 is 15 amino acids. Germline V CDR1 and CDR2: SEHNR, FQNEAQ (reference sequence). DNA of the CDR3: TGTGCCAGCAGCTTACCCCTGACAGGCACAGATACGCAGTATTTT. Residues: CASSLPLTGTDTQYF.

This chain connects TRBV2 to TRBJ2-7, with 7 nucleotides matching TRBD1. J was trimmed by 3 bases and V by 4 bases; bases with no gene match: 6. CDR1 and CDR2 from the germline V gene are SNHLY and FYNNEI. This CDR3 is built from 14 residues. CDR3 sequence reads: CASSGDSLVYEQYF. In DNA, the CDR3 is TGTGCCAGCAGTGGGGACAGTTTAGTCTACGAGCAGTACTTC.

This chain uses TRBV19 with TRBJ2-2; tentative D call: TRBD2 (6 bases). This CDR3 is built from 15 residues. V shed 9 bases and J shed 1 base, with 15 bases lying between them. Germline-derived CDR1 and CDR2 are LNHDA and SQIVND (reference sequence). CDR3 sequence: CASLRGTVNTGELFF. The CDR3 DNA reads TGTGCCAGCCTGCGCGGGACTGTGAACACCGGGGAGCTGTTTTTT.

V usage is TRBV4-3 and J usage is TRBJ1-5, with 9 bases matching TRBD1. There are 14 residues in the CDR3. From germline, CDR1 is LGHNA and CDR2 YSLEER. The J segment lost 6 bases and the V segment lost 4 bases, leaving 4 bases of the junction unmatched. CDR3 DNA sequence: TGCGCCAGCAGCCGGGACAGGGATAGTCAGCCCCAGCATTTT. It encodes CASSRDRDSQPQHF.

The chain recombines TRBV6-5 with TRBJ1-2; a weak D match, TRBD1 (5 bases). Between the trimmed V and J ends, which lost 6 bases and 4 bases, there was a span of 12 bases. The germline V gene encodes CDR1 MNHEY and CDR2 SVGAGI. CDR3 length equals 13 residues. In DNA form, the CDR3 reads TGTGCCAGCAGACCGGGACTTGGCTATGGCTACACCTTC. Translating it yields CASRPGLGYGYTF.

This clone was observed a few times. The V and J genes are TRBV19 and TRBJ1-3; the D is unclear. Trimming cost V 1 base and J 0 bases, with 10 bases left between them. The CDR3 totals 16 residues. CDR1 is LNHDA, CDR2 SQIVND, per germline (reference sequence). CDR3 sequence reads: CASSIVGGHSGNTIYF. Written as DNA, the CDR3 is TGTGCCAGTAGTATAGTTGGCGGCCACTCTGGAAACACCATATATTTT.

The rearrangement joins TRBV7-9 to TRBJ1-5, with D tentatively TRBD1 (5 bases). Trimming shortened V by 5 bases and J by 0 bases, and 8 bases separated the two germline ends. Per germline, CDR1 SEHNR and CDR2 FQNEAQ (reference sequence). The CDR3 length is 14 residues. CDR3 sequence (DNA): TGTGCCAGCAGCCACGGGGGTAGCAATCAGCCCCAGCATTTT. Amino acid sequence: CASSHGGSNQPQHF.

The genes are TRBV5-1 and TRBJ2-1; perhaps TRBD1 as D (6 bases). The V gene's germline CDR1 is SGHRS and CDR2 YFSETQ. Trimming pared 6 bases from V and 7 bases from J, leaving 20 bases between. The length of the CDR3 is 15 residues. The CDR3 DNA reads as TGCGCCAGCAACAGGGACCCCCCTACGGAGAATGAGCAGTTCTTC. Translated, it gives CASNRDPPTENEQFF.

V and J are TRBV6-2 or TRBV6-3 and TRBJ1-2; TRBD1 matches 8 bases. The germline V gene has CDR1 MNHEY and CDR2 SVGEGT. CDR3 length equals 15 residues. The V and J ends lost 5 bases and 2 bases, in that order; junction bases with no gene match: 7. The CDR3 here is CASSAYGQGNYGYTF. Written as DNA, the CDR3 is TGTGCCAGCAGTGCCTACGGACAGGGAAACTATGGCTACACCTTC.

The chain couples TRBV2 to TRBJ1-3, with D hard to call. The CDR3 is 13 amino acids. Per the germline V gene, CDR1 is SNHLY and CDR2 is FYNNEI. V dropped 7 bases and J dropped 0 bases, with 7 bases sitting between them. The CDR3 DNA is TGTGCCAGCAAGAGTGGCTCTGGAAACACCATATATTTT. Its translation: CASKSGSGNTIYF.